This T cell receptor beta chain was observed in a study of blood T cell repertoires in COVID-19. Overall study: Acute and convalescent COVID-19 samples came from the United States, Italy and Spain.

The table lists this clone with a count of one. Per the germline V gene, CDR1 is MNHEY and CDR2 is SMNVEV (reference sequence). This CDR3 is 13 amino acids long. V shed 7 bases and J 9 bases; nucleotides not matched to a gene: 6. Produced via immunoSEQ multiplex PCR; TCRdb's table is partial and in-frame only. Of about 210,000 clones detected, around 90% appear once; the ten largest clones hold around 1.2%. The V gene is TRBV27, the J gene TRBJ2-1, with 10 nucleotides matching TRBD2. The source of this sequence is a man aged 25-45 years with acute or convalescent COVID-19. Sequenced input: peripheral blood. This chain's CDR3 is CASTSGSMGEQFF. The CDR3 nucleotides are TGTGCCAGCACTAGCGGGAGTATGGGTGAGCAGTTCTTC.